Shown below are 27 T cell receptor beta chains from a single sample sequenced in a study of blood T cell repertoires in COVID-19. The repertoire was sequenced with immunoSEQ multiplex PCR; TCRdb's copy has only in-frame clones and lacks some. Of approximately 100,000 clones in the sample, about 80% are singletons; the top ten hold approximately 10%. The sequenced sample consisted of peripheral blood. Source of these receptors: a man in his 70s with active or convalescent COVID-19.

V is TRBV4-2 and J is TRBJ2-7; TRBD2 matches 7 bases. Germline-derived CDR1 and CDR2 are LGHNA and YNFKEQ. Trimming cost V 0 bases and J 3 bases; bases outside gene matches: 11. The CDR3 has 17 amino acids. CDR3 sequence reads: CASSQDLGTGRIYEQYF. CDR3 sequence (DNA): TGTGCCAGCAGCCAAGATTTGGGGACCGGGAGGATCTACGAGCAGTACTTC.

The chain combines TRBV10-2 with TRBJ2-5; 7 nucleotides match TRBD1. After removal of 2 bases from V and 5 bases from J, the junction contained 8 bases not matched to a gene. CDR1 is WSHSY and CDR2 is SAAADI in the germline V gene. CDR3 length: 15 amino acids. The CDR3, as DNA: TGCGCCAGCAGTGAGAACAGGGGCTTCGGGGAGACCCAGTACTTC. Its translation is CASSENRGFGETQYF.

This chain joins TRBV27 and TRBJ1-1; D possibly corresponds to TRBD1 (5 bases). CDR1 is MNHEY and CDR2 is SMNVEV in the germline V gene (reference sequence). This CDR3 contains 15 residues. V lost 3 bases and J 0 bases, leaving 11 bases between the germline ends. DNA for the CDR3: TGTGCCAGCAGTTTTCAGGGCGGGATGAACACTGAAGCTTTCTTT. The encoded protein is CASSFQGGMNTEAFF.

The chain joins TRBV18 to TRBJ1-6, with D possibly being TRBD1 (6 bases). Germline V gives CDR1 KGHSH, CDR2 LQKENI. V lost 8 bases, J lost 4 bases, and 15 bases lay in between. The CDR3 sequence is 15 residues long. The CDR3 loop reads CASGEQGQYNSPLHF. The CDR3 DNA follows: TGTGCCAGCGGAGAACAGGGTCAGTATAATTCACCCCTCCACTTT. The complete variable domain, with remaining parts taken from reference TRBV18 and TRBJ1-6, reads NAGVMQNPRHLVRRRGQEARLRCSPMKGHSHVYWYRQLPEEGLKFMVYLQKENIIDESGMPKERFSAEFPKEGPSILRIQQVVRGDSAAYFCASGEQGQYNSPLHFGNGTRLTVT.

The table lists this clone with a few counts. Relative to the germline gene, one junction end is altered; a read error may explain this. V and J are TRBV12-3 or TRBV12-4 and TRBJ1-2; tentative D call: TRBD1 (6 bases). This CDR3 contains 11 residues. CDR3 sequence: CASSLWDTVLF. The CDR3 DNA reads as TGTGCCAGCAGTTTATGGGACACGGTGCTCTTC.

A few counts support this clone. V usage is TRBV6-6 and J usage is TRBJ1-5; D is ambiguous. CDR1 and CDR2 from the germline V gene are MNHNY and SVGAGI (reference sequence). The V and J ends lost 6 bases and 1 base respectively, with 10 bases between them. The CDR3 contains 14 residues. The CDR3: CASSIHGSNQPQHF. In DNA, the CDR3 is TGTGCCAGCAGCATACACGGGAGCAATCAGCCCCAGCATTTT.

The sample holds a few counts of this clone. The chain has TRBV5-4 and TRBJ2-2; D is undetermined. V was clipped by 0 bases and J by 3 bases, with 9 bases between them. CDR3 size: 15 residues. Germline V CDR1 and CDR2: SGHNT, YYREEE (reference sequence). The CDR3 DNA reads TGTGCCAGCAGCTTGGAGTCGCGAGACACCGGGGAGCTGTTTTTT. Protein: CASSLESRDTGELFF. Looking up the rest from reference TRBV5-4 and TRBJ2-2 gives the full variable domain: ETGVTQSPTHLIKTRGQQVTLRCSSQSGHNTVSWYQQALGQGPQFIFQYYREEENGRGNFPPRFSGLQFPNYSSELNVNALELDDSALYLCASSLESRDTGELFFGEGSRLTVL.

This clone appeared a single time. The chain employs TRBV6-5 and TRBJ1-3; 7 bases are shared with TRBD1. The CDR3 consists of 16 residues. V lost 0 bases and J lost 5; bases outside the gene matches: 7. CDR1 and CDR2 from the germline V gene are MNHEY and SVGAGI. This chain's CDR3 is CASSYSGTATRNTIYF. Here the CDR3 DNA reads TGTGCCAGCAGTTACTCGGGGACAGCTACCAGAAACACCATATATTTT.

V and J are TRBV5-1 and TRBJ2-3; 13 bases align to TRBD2. This CDR3 spans 18 amino acids. The V and J ends lost 4 bases and 0 bases, in that order; junction bases with no gene match: 8. Germline V gene sequence: CDR1 SGHRS, CDR2 YFSETQ. The CDR3, as DNA: TGCGCCAGCAGCACACCGGGACTAGCGGGGACGAGCACAGATACGCAGTATTTT. Residues: CASSTPGLAGTSTDTQYF.

The rearrangement links TRBV7-9 to TRBJ1-2, with TRBD1 matching over 7 bases. The germline V gene encodes CDR1 SEHNR and CDR2 FQNEAQ (reference sequence). V gave up 8 bases and J gave up 6 bases; unmatched junction bases: 15. This CDR3 region has 15 residues. CDR3 residues: CASEPQGRIENGYTF. The CDR3 DNA is TGTGCCAGCGAACCACAGGGGAGGATTGAGAATGGCTACACCTTC.

CDR3: CASSYGLSSYEQYF. CDR3 nucleotides: TGTGCCAGCAGCTACGGACTAAGCTCCTACGAGCAGTACTTC. This sequence joins TRBV7-2 and TRBJ2-7, with a possible D match to TRBD2 (6 bases). The germline V gene encodes CDR1 SGHTA and CDR2 FQGNSA. V was shortened by 4 bases and J by 0 bases, with 10 bases between the two germline ends. The CDR3 covers 14 residues.

The J gene is TRBJ2-3, the V gene TRBV7-9; D perhaps matches TRBD2 (6 bases). Germline V gene sequence: CDR1 SEHNR, CDR2 FQNEAQ (reference sequence). Trimming shortened V by 2 bases and J by 4 bases, and 10 bases separated the two germline ends. The CDR3 has 14 residues. The CDR3 loop is CASSLLAASDTQYF. Written as DNA, the CDR3 is TGTGCCAGCAGCTTATTAGCGGCTTCAGATACGCAGTATTTT.

This clone was counted between two and nine times. This rearrangement joins TRBV3-1 (or the pseudogene TRBV3-2) to TRBJ2-7; possibly TRBD2 for D (5 bases). In germline, CDR1 is LGHDT, CDR2 YNNKEL (reference sequence). The CDR3 sequence is 12 residues long. The V end was cut by 7 bases, the J end by 6 bases, with 13 bases between. CDR3 nucleotides: TGTGCCAGCAACGGCCTCCGGGGCGAGCAGTACTTC. Translated: CASNGLRGEQYF.

This chain connects TRBV5-1 to TRBJ2-7, with D tentatively TRBD1 (5 bases). V was trimmed by 5 bases and J by 2 bases, leaving 14 bases between them. CDR1 is SGHRS and CDR2 is YFSETQ in the germline V gene. This CDR3 spans 14 amino acids. The CDR3 DNA follows: TGCGCCAGCAGACCTCAGACAGAAACCTACGAGCAGTACTTC. The encoded protein is CASRPQTETYEQYF. The full variable domain, with the rest looked up from reference TRBV5-1 and TRBJ2-7, is KAGVTQTPRYLIKTRGQQVTLSCSPISGHRSVSWYQQTPGQGLQFLFEYFSETQRNKGNFPGRFSGRQFSNSRSEMNVSTLELGDSALYLCASRPQTETYEQYFGPGTRLTVT.

In the case of this clone: Compared with germline, one end of the junction differs, possibly owing to a read error. The chain combines TRBV4-1 with TRBJ2-2; TRBD2 agrees at 13 bases. The CDR3 consists of 20 residues. Per germline, CDR1 MGHRA and CDR2 YSYEKL. DNA for the CDR3: TGCGCCAGCAGCCGAACAGGGGAACTAGCGGGGGGGCCGAACCCCGGGGAGCTGTTTTTT. Translating gives CASSRTGELAGGPNPGELFF.

J is TRBJ1-4 and V is TRBV5-8; a possible D gene is TRBD1 (6 bases). With 6 bases removed from V and 3 bases from J, the gap between germline ends came to 18 bases. Germline CDR1 is SGHTS and CDR2 is YDEGEE. This CDR3 is built from 16 residues. The CDR3 DNA sequence: TGTGCCAGCACACCGAGGGGGGGTCGTGCTAATGAAAAACTGTTTTTT. This translates into CASTPRGGRANEKLFF. Combining the CDR3 with reference TRBV5-8 and TRBJ1-4 gives the whole variable domain EAGVTQSPTHLIKTRGQQATLRCSPISGHTSVYWYQQALGLGLQFLLWYDEGEERNRGNFPPRFSGRQFPNYSSELNVNALELEDSALYLCASTPRGGRANEKLFFGSGTQLSVL.

The chain carries TRBV5-1 and TRBJ2-2; TRBD1 agrees at 8 bases. Trimming removed 3 bases from V and 7 bases from J; junction bases left unmatched: 5. Germline lookup yields CDR1 SGHRS and CDR2 YFSETQ. CDR3 length: 14 residues. The CDR3 is CASSSGQGNGELFF. CDR3 bases: TGCGCCAGCAGCTCCGGACAGGGCAACGGGGAGCTGTTTTTT.

The V and J genes are TRBV6-6 and TRBJ2-5, with D tentatively TRBD1 (5 bases). Per the germline V gene, CDR1 is MNHNY and CDR2 is SVGAGI (reference sequence). Trimming pared 8 bases from V and 3 bases from J, leaving 10 bases between. This CDR3 contains 12 residues. The CDR3 DNA reads TGTGCCAGCGGGGCAGCCGAAGAGACCCAGTACTTC. Protein product: CASGAAEETQYF.

The chain recombines TRBV2 with TRBJ2-7; D ambiguous. The CDR3 is made up of 13 amino acids. CDR1 and CDR2 from the germline V gene are SNHLY and FYNNEI. V dropped 4 bases and J dropped 7 bases, with 14 bases sitting between them. CDR3 sequence reads: CASSVEVSVEQYF. CDR3 sequence (DNA): TGTGCCAGCAGTGTTGAAGTGTCGGTTGAGCAGTACTTC.

The V call is TRBV9, the J call TRBJ2-2; 7 nucleotides match TRBD2. Trimming removed 0 bases from V and 4 bases from J; junction bases left unmatched: 3. From germline, CDR1 is SGDLS and CDR2 YYNGEE. The CDR3 extends over 15 amino acids. CDR3 protein: CASSVGQRGTGELFF. The CDR3 coding sequence is TGTGCCAGCAGCGTAGGACAGCGGGGCACCGGGGAGCTGTTTTTT.

This chain joins TRBV5-4 and TRBJ1-1, with D possibly TRBD1 on 5 matching bases. CDR1 SGHNT and CDR2 YYREEE come from the germline V gene (reference sequence). With 5 bases removed from V and 0 bases from J, the gap between germline ends came to 11 bases. The CDR3 runs 14 residues. CDR3 protein: CASRITGMNTEAFF. The CDR3 DNA follows: TGTGCCAGCAGAATCACAGGTATGAACACTGAAGCTTTCTTT.

The chain joins TRBV5-1 to TRBJ1-1, with D maybe TRBD1 (6 bases). The CDR3 spans 15 residues. Germline V gene data show CDR1 as SGHRS and CDR2 as YFSETQ. Deletions cut 1 base from V and 1 base from J, with 11 bases between. CDR3 DNA sequence: TGCGCCAGCAGCTTGATCGGACAGTCGAACACTGAAGCTTTCTTT. This encodes CASSLIGQSNTEAFF.

The chain is built from TRBV10-2 and TRBJ1-5; D remains ambiguous. Deletions cut 0 bases from V and 9 bases from J, with 12 bases between. This CDR3 spans 14 amino acids. Germline values: CDR1 WSHSY, CDR2 SAAADI. The CDR3 sequence: CASSESRRLGPQHF. CDR3 DNA sequence: TGCGCCAGCAGTGAGTCGCGGCGCTTGGGGCCCCAGCATTTT.

This clone was recorded once. The chain has TRBV3-1 (or the pseudogene TRBV3-2) and TRBJ1-4; a possible D gene is TRBD1 (5 bases). The CDR3 is 15 residues long. Germline loops: CDR1 LGHDT, CDR2 YNNKEL (reference sequence). Trimming removed 1 base from V and 7 bases from J, with 13 bases in between. The CDR3 protein is CASSQGWGKGEKLFF. CDR3 in DNA: TGTGCCAGCAGCCAAGGTTGGGGCAAGGGTGAAAAACTGTTTTTT.

The chain uses TRBV5-5 and TRBJ1-1; 7 bases fit TRBD1. The junction had 10 bases not matched to a gene; V was cut back by 3 bases and J by 2 bases. The CDR3 length is 16 residues. The germline gives CDR1 SGHKS, CDR2 YYEKEE (reference sequence). For the CDR3, the DNA is TGTGCCAGCAGCTGGGTGTCCGGGACAGCAAACACTGAAGCTTTCTTT. Its protein is CASSWVSGTANTEAFF.

V is TRBV20-1 and J is TRBJ2-1, with a weak D call TRBD2 (6 bases). The CDR3 contains 13 residues. Germline lookup yields CDR1 DFQATT and CDR2 SNEGSKA (reference sequence). Trimming removed 3 bases at V and 2 bases at J, with 8 bases between. The CDR3 reads CSASRRAYNEQFF. The CDR3 DNA reads as TGCAGTGCTAGTCGGAGGGCCTACAATGAGCAGTTCTTC.

A few counts support this clone. The chain links TRBV2 to TRBJ1-6, with D hard to call. V dropped 9 bases and J dropped 7 bases, with 19 bases sitting between them. CDR1 and CDR2 (germline): SNHLY, FYNNEI. This CDR3 has 15 amino acids. Here the CDR3 reads CASVGEGATNSPLHF. For the CDR3, the DNA is TGTGCCAGTGTTGGGGAGGGAGCGACCAATTCACCCCTCCACTTT.